This TCR beta chain was obtained from a study of T-cell reconstitution after alpha-beta-depleted transplantation in children. Preparation of the TCRbeta library involved a method that used unique molecular identifiers. TCRdb reprocessed the PCR reads via MiXCR and lists one record per CDR3 protein. The sample shows some 340,000 distinct CDR3 sequences, 10% of them seen only once. This clonotype was recorded many times. This sample comprised PBMCs from the stem cell graft donor, obtained from the stem cell graft. The sequence came from a human donor who donated a stem cell graft to a child with acute lymphoblastic leukemia.

The chain's CDR3 is CASSRLAGAGETQYF. CDR3 DNA sequence: TGTGCCAGCAGCCGACTAGCGGGAGCGGGGGAGACCCAGTACTTC. The chain links TRBV7-2 to TRBJ2-5, with 12 nucleotides matching TRBD2. Germline V gene data show CDR1 as SGHTA and CDR2 as FQGNSA. This CDR3 contains 15 residues. The junction had 6 bases not matched to a gene; V was cut back by 5 bases and J by 5 bases.